One and the same sample provided the 17 T cell receptor beta chains below, sequenced in a study of control samples from healthy donors and cancer patients. Sequenced by immunoSEQ multiplex PCR; TCRdb stores in-frame clones only, minus some. The data contain approximately 70,000 clones, roughly nine tenths of them seen just once; the ten biggest clones take up less than 6%. Sequenced: PBMCs. The source is a man in his sixties with colorectal cancer.

The chain carries TRBV12-3 or TRBV12-4 and TRBJ2-1; D may correspond to TRBD1 or TRBD2 (5 bases each). Trimming cost V 3 bases and J 14 bases, with 17 bases left between them. This CDR3 region has 13 residues. CDR3 residues: CASSLSSRGVEFF. The CDR3 coding sequence is TGTGCCAGCAGTTTGTCTAGTAGAGGGGTGGAGTTCTTC.

The J gene is TRBJ2-7, the V gene TRBV6-1; D gene uncertain. Germline CDR1 is MNHNS and CDR2 is SASEGT. V lost 2 bases and J lost 0, with 17 bases in between. The CDR3 is 17 residues long. CDR3 sequence reads: CASSENPRGWSSYEQYF. In DNA form, the CDR3 reads TGTGCCAGCAGTGAAAACCCGAGAGGCTGGAGCTCCTACGAGCAGTACTTC.

The genes are TRBV18 and TRBJ2-4, with D perhaps TRBD1 or TRBD2 (5 bases each). Germline-derived CDR1 and CDR2 are KGHSH and LQKENI. With 0 bases removed from V and 2 bases from J, the gap between germline ends came to 11 bases. The CDR3 spans 16 residues. The CDR3 sequence is CASSPPEGTTKNIQYF. DNA for the CDR3: TGTGCCAGCTCACCACCCGAGGGGACGACCAAAAACATTCAGTACTTC.

The chain combines TRBV9 with TRBJ1-1, with TRBD1 matching 9 bases. Germline CDR1 and CDR2: SGDLS and YYNGEE. J lost 5 bases, V lost 5 bases, and 13 bases had no gene match. The CDR3 consists of 16 residues. The CDR3 loop reads CASRPLPTGGRTEAFF. The CDR3 nucleotides are TGTGCCAGCAGGCCTCTACCGACAGGGGGGAGGACTGAAGCTTTCTTT. The full variable domain, with the rest looked up from reference TRBV9 and TRBJ1-1, is DSGVTQTPKHLITATGQRVTLRCSPRSGDLSVYWYQQSLDQGLQFLIQYYNGEERAKGNILERFSAQQFPDLHSELNLSSLELGDSALYFCASRPLPTGGRTEAFFGQGTRLTVV.

The genes are TRBV10-3 and TRBJ1-6; 8 nucleotides line up with TRBD1. Germline CDR1 reads ENHRY; CDR2 reads SYGVKD. The CDR3 loop spans 13 amino acids. The V and J ends lost 6 bases and 10 bases, in that order; junction bases with no gene match: 5. CDR3: CAIRVDRDSPLHF. CDR3 nucleotide sequence: TGTGCCATCAGAGTGGACAGGGACTCACCCCTCCACTTT.

CDR3 sequence (DNA): TGTGCCTGGAGTCCTCCGGGACATTCGAGCTCCTATAATTCACCCCTCCACTTT. Amino acid sequence: CAWSPPGHSSSYNSPLHF. This chain connects TRBV30 to TRBJ1-6, with D tentatively TRBD1 (6 bases). This CDR3 is built from 18 residues. Looked up from germline, CDR1 is GTSNPN and CDR2 is SVGIG (reference sequence). Trimming stripped 2 bases from V and 0 bases from J, with 17 bases between.

A single count supports this clone. The gene calls are TRBV24-1 and TRBJ2-5, with 9 bases lining up with TRBD2. The CDR3 is 14 residues long. The germline V gene encodes CDR1 KGHDR and CDR2 SFDVKD. V dropped 6 bases and J dropped 5; count of bases not matched to a gene: 6. The DNA for the CDR3 is TGTGCCACCAGTCGCGGGGGGGCCGATGAGACCCAGTACTTC. This gives the protein CATSRGGADETQYF.

The V gene is TRBV19, the J gene TRBJ2-7, with TRBD1 identical over 8 bases. V lost 3 bases to trimming and J lost 3 bases; unmatched junction nucleotides: 7. CDR3 length equals 15 residues. Germline V CDR1 and CDR2: LNHDA, SQIVND (reference sequence). This CDR3 is CASSMETGGYYEQYF. CDR3 DNA: TGTGCCAGTAGTATGGAAACAGGGGGGTACTACGAGCAGTACTTC.

The chain couples TRBV9 to TRBJ2-2, with a weak D call TRBD1 (5 bases). CDR3 length: 15 residues. Germline V gene lookup returns CDR1 SGDLS and CDR2 YYNGEE. V was clipped by 0 bases and J by 3 bases, with 9 bases between them. The CDR3 sequence is CASSVEQAYTGELFF. The CDR3, as DNA: TGTGCCAGCAGCGTAGAACAGGCCTACACCGGGGAGCTGTTTTTT.

This chain uses TRBV19 with TRBJ1-5; the D gene is possibly TRBD1 (5 bases). Germline V gene data show CDR1 as LNHDA and CDR2 as SQIVND (reference sequence). V dropped 5 bases and J dropped 4 bases, with 18 bases sitting between them. The CDR3 runs 16 residues. The CDR3 protein is CASSSPPGGGNQPQHF. CDR3 bases: TGTGCCAGTAGTTCGCCCCCCGGGGGGGGGAATCAGCCCCAGCATTTT.

This chain joins TRBV7-2 and TRBJ1-3; TRBD1 is a possible D gene (5 bases). This CDR3 is 16 amino acids long. Trimming removed 5 bases at V and 1 base at J, with 15 bases between. The germline CDR1 and CDR2 sequences are SGHTA and FQGNSA. The CDR3 loop reads CASSVGQPASGNTIYF. CDR3 sequence (DNA): TGTGCCAGCAGCGTGGGGCAGCCAGCATCTGGAAACACCATATATTTT. Supplemented by reference TRBV7-2 and TRBJ1-3, the full variable domain reads GAGVSQSPSNKVTEKGKDVELRCDPISGHTALYWYRQSLGQGLEFLIYFQGNSAPDKSGLPSDRFSAERTGGSVSTLTIQRTQQEDSAVYLCASSVGQPASGNTIYFGEGSWLTVV.

V usage is TRBV28 and J usage is TRBJ1-3; 8 positions match TRBD1. This CDR3 spans 16 amino acids. Germline V gene lookup returns CDR1 MDHEN and CDR2 SYDVKM. The trim removed 3 bases at V and 11 bases at J, leaving 15 bases unmatched. In nucleotides, the CDR3 is TGTGCCAGCAGTTTCCCAAACAAAGGACAGGGCCCAGCCATATATTTT. Amino acid sequence: CASSFPNKGQGPAIYF.

The genes are TRBV7-2 and TRBJ1-1, with TRBD1 as a possible D gene (6 bases). The CDR3 runs 14 residues. V was trimmed by 5 bases and J by 2 bases, leaving 12 bases between them. Germline V gene lookup returns CDR1 SGHTA and CDR2 FQGNSA. The CDR3 region is CASSIQGLNTEAFF. DNA of the CDR3: TGTGCCAGCAGCATACAGGGACTCAACACTGAAGCTTTCTTT.

This clone has a handful of counts. The chain recombines TRBV30 with TRBJ1-1; TRBD1 matches at 9 bases. The germline CDR1 and CDR2 sequences are GTSNPN and SVGIG (reference sequence). The V segment lost 3 bases and the J segment 1 base; nucleotides outside the gene matches: 9. This CDR3 is 16 amino acids long. The CDR3 protein is CAWRVEGTGKNTEAFF. DNA for the CDR3: TGTGCCTGGAGAGTGGAAGGGACAGGGAAGAACACTGAAGCTTTCTTT.

This chain joins TRBV19 and TRBJ1-5, with D hard to call. Germline V lookup: CDR1 LNHDA, CDR2 SQIVND (reference sequence). Trimming left V 4 bases short and J 7 bases short, with 11 bases between. This CDR3 region has 13 residues. The CDR3 loop reads CASSNLVGQPQHF. The CDR3 coding sequence is TGTGCCAGTAGTAATCTAGTCGGACAGCCCCAGCATTTT.

The chain links TRBV19 to TRBJ2-2, with no clear D. This CDR3 has 15 residues. V lost 3 bases to trimming and J lost 0 bases, with 8 bases between them. The germline CDR1 and CDR2 sequences are LNHDA and SQIVND (reference sequence). CDR3 in amino acids: CASSIALTNTGELFF. DNA of the CDR3: TGTGCCAGTAGTATTGCACTTACGAACACCGGGGAGCTGTTTTTT.

The chain has TRBV6-2 or TRBV6-3 and TRBJ2-1; D tentatively reads TRBD1 or TRBD2 (5 bases each). CDR1 and CDR2 (germline): MNHEY, SVGEGT. The CDR3 spans 15 residues. Between the trimmed V and J ends, which lost 2 bases and 1 base, there was a span of 9 bases. CDR3 DNA: TGTGCCAGCAGTTACAGGGACGGTTCCTACAATGAGCAGTTCTTC. Protein product: CASSYRDGSYNEQFF.